The 10 T cell receptor beta chains in this list originate from one sample, sequenced in a study of T cells in Graves' hyperthyroidism and ophthalmopathy. Amplification yielded TCR beta CDR3 regions, with RNA transcripts as the source. The study used the HTBI primer set for a first-round RT-PCR of the TCR CDR3. TCRdb passed the multiplex PCR reads through MiXCR, listing each CDR3 protein once. The sample has about 200,000 distinct CDR3 sequences, around 16% seen once. Sequenced: blood. These TCRs come from a woman aged 45-65 years with Graves' hyperthyroidism.

The rearrangement links TRBV28 to TRBJ2-6, with 8 bases identical to TRBD1. Trimming cost V 4 bases and J 8 bases; bases outside gene matches: 13. Germline V lookup: CDR1 MDHEN, CDR2 SYDVKM. CDR3 length: 17 residues. The CDR3 protein is CASSSNPTQGGSNVLTF. Written as DNA, the CDR3 is TGTGCCAGCAGTTCAAACCCGACACAGGGGGGATCCAACGTCCTGACTTTC.

This clonotype has more than one count but fewer than ten. The chain employs TRBV6-1 and TRBJ2-2; D remains ambiguous. Germline lookup yields CDR1 MNHNS and CDR2 SASEGT. Trimming removed 7 bases at V and 3 bases at J, with 15 bases between. This CDR3 is built from 15 residues. CDR3 sequence: CASIWYSGDTGELFF. For the CDR3, the DNA is TGTGCCAGCATCTGGTACTCCGGTGACACCGGGGAGCTGTTTTTT.

This clonotype has ten or more counts. This chain uses TRBV6-6 with TRBJ1-2; D is possibly TRBD1 (5 bases). The germline V gene has CDR1 MNHNY and CDR2 SVGAGI (reference sequence). The CDR3 runs 14 residues. The V and J ends lost 8 bases and 7 bases respectively, with 20 bases between them. CDR3 amino acids: CASRSIGGSSGYTF. The CDR3 DNA is TGTGCCAGCCGTTCAATTGGGGGATCCTCTGGCTACACCTTC.

V is TRBV5-1 and J is TRBJ2-1; TRBD2 aligns across 12 bases. CDR1 is SGHRS and CDR2 is YFSETQ in the germline V gene. This CDR3 comprises 16 residues. The J segment lost 7 bases and the V segment lost 4 bases, leaving 9 bases of the junction unmatched. The CDR3 protein is CASSVQTSGSINEQFF. In nucleotides, the CDR3 is TGCGCCAGCAGCGTGCAGACTAGCGGGAGTATAAATGAGCAGTTCTTC.

This clonotype has ten or more counts. This rearrangement joins TRBV24-1 to TRBJ1-2, with 7 nucleotides matching TRBD1. Germline lookup yields CDR1 KGHDR and CDR2 SFDVKD. V lost 5 bases to trimming and J lost 4 bases; unmatched junction nucleotides: 6. The CDR3 is made up of 14 amino acids. The DNA of the CDR3 is TGTGCCACCAGTGCCGATCGGACAGGCTATGGCTACACCTTC. Protein: CATSADRTGYGYTF.

This clonotype was recorded a few times. The V gene is TRBV19, the J gene TRBJ2-2; D may be TRBD1 or TRBD2 (5 bases each). Germline V gives CDR1 LNHDA, CDR2 SQIVND (reference sequence). This CDR3 spans 15 amino acids. Deletions cut 6 bases from V and 0 bases from J, with 11 bases between. The CDR3 here is CASRVPGPNTGELFF. The CDR3 DNA follows: TGTGCCAGTAGAGTCCCGGGACCGAACACCGGGGAGCTGTTTTTT.

As regards this clonotype: Relative to the germline gene, one junction end is altered; a read error may explain this. The chain combines TRBV11-3 with TRBJ2-1; D not certain. The germline gives CDR1 SGHNT, CDR2 YENEEA. The CDR3 covers 17 residues. CDR3 residues: CASSGHSSSSSYNEQSF. CDR3 DNA sequence: TGTGCCAGCAGTGGGCATAGTTCCTCCAGCTCCTACAATGAGCAGTCCTTC.

This clonotype was detected a few times. The chain recombines TRBV6-1 with TRBJ2-1; 7 bases are shared with TRBD2. After removal of 5 bases from V and 11 bases from J, the junction contained 9 bases not matched to a gene. CDR1 MNHNS and CDR2 SASEGT come from the germline V gene. This CDR3 is 13 amino acids long. In nucleotides, the CDR3 is TGTGCCAGCAGTCCGGGACTAACCAAACAGCAGTTCTTC. Its protein is CASSPGLTKQQFF.

This clonotype occurred many times. The rearrangement joins TRBV12-3 or TRBV12-4 to TRBJ2-7, with 10 bases fitting TRBD1. The CDR3 is 15 amino acids. Trimming at V came to 1 base and at J to 5 bases, leaving 5 bases not matched to a gene. DNA of the CDR3: TGTGCCAGCAGTTTAGAGGGACAGGGGCCCCACGAGCAGTACTTC. Protein sequence: CASSLEGQGPHEQYF.

This clonotype came up a few times. This sequence joins TRBV7-9 and TRBJ2-1; D is undetermined. Deletions cut 7 bases from V and 0 bases from J, with 10 bases between. The V gene's germline CDR1 is SEHNR and CDR2 FQNEAQ (reference sequence). The CDR3 is 14 amino acids. The CDR3 reads CASTGSSSYNEQFF. CDR3 DNA: TGTGCCAGCACGGGCTCCAGCTCCTACAATGAGCAGTTCTTC.